The TCR beta chain under discussion was sequenced for a study of blood T cell repertoires in COVID-19. Study-wide background: Samples of COVID-19 (acute and convalescent) were obtained from the United States, Italy and Spain. T cells, B-cell-depleted T cells, or PBMCs provided the cDNA or gDNA that served as material.

Authors' methods: Estimates of nucleated cell counts were drawn from the amplification of reference gene primers. TCRdb's copy holds only in-frame clones and misses some; the assay was immunoSEQ multiplex PCR. V, J and clone size are taken as reported in that table, and D and trimming were inferred from the DNA itself. Among over 100,000 clones listed, roughly 91% were seen once. This CDR3 is built from 15 residues. Trimming shortened V by 0 bases and J by 0 bases, and 9 bases separated the two germline ends. CDR1 is SGDLS, CDR2 YYNGEE, per germline. Sequencing was carried out using peripheral blood. V usage is TRBV9 and J usage is TRBJ1-1; no clear D. The sequence derives from a human donor in a cohort sampled during active COVID-19. The CDR3 nucleotides read TGTGCCAGCAGCGTAGCAGACTACATGAACACTGAAGCTTTCTTT. Amino acid sequence: CASSVADYMNTEAFF.